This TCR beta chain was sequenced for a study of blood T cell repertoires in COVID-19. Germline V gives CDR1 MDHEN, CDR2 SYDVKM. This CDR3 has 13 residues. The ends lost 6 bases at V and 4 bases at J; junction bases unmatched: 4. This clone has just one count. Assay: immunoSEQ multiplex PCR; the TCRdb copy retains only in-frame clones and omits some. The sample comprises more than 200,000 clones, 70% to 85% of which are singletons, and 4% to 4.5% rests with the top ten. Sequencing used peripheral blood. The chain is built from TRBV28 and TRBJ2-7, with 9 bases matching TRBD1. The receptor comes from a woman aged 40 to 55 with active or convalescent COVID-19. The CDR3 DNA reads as TGTGCCAGCAGGTCCGGGACAGGGTACGAGCAGTACTTC. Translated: CASRSGTGYEQYF.